These 12 T cell receptor beta chains were all obtained from the same sample, sequenced in a study of blood T cells in healthy people across ages. Through a sample-barcoded 5' primer and a J-beta primer mix, a second PCR was run for about 6 to 11 cycles. From the 5' RACE reads, TCRdb called clonotypes with MiXCR, one entry per CDR3 protein. The table lists 750,000 to 850,000 distinct CDR3 sequences, about 25% of them singletons. The sample was also reused in another study, on T cells of mothers and their children.

The material sequenced was blood. The receptors were gathered from a boy younger than 18 in good health.

V and J are TRBV20-1 and TRBJ2-7; 9 bases match TRBD2. Looked up from germline, CDR1 is DFQATT and CDR2 is SNEGSKA (reference sequence). Losses at the gene ends were 2 bases for V and 1 base for J; bases not matched to a gene: 9. The CDR3 runs to 16 residues. The CDR3 nucleotides read TGCAGTGCTAGAAAGGATGAGCGGGGGGATTCCTACGAGCAGTACTTC. This codes for CSARKDERGDSYEQYF.

The chain combines TRBV12-3 or TRBV12-4 with TRBJ2-5, with D maybe TRBD2 (5 bases). This CDR3 spans 13 amino acids. The V gene lost 4 bases and the J gene lost 9 bases, with 15 bases spanning the gap. CDR3 sequence reads: CASSSASPPPQYF. In DNA form, the CDR3 reads TGTGCCAGCAGTTCGGCTAGCCCTCCCCCCCAGTACTTC.

In DNA, the CDR3 is TGTGCCAGCAGCCGGACAGGGTTTGGCGGAGCCAAAAACATTCAGTACTTC. Translated, it gives CASSRTGFGGAKNIQYF. The chain employs TRBV14 and TRBJ2-4, with 8 bases that match TRBD1. After removal of 4 bases from V and 0 bases from J, the junction contained 8 bases not matched to a gene. Per germline, CDR1 SGHDN and CDR2 FVKESK. The CDR3 is 17 amino acids.

The chain uses TRBV6-2 or TRBV6-3 and TRBJ2-5; D is perhaps TRBD2 (6 bases). The J call may be mistaken, given a closer DNA end match to TRBJ2-7. Germline values: CDR1 MNHEY, CDR2 SVGEGT. The CDR3 runs to 17 residues. This CDR3 is CASSRPVVAEGYYEQYF. The CDR3 DNA reads as TGTGCCAGCAGTCGACCGGTGGTAGCGGAAGGATACTACGAGCAGTACTTC.

This clonotype came up a few times. This chain uses TRBV7-2 with TRBJ2-5; either TRBD1 or TRBD2 may supply D (7 bases each). V dropped 5 bases and J dropped 4 bases, with 14 bases sitting between them. CDR1 and CDR2 from the germline V gene are SGHTA and FQGNSA. The CDR3 sequence is 14 residues long. The CDR3 is CASSPQGGSETQYF. The CDR3, as DNA: TGTGCCAGCAGCCCGCAGGGGGGGTCAGAGACCCAGTACTTC.

In this sample, this clonotype turned up a few times. The chain is built from TRBV9 and TRBJ2-3, with D unclear. The CDR3 is 13 amino acids. Germline CDR1 reads SGDLS; CDR2 reads YYNGEE. V dropped 4 bases and J dropped 0 bases, with 6 bases sitting between them. The CDR3 DNA reads as TGTGCCAGCAGCCCCCTCAGCACAGATACGCAGTATTTT. Translation: CASSPLSTDTQYF.

V and J are TRBV7-6 and TRBJ2-7; possible D gene TRBD1, 6 bases. The CDR3 sequence is 15 residues long. Trimming cost V 3 bases and J 4 bases, with 16 bases left between them. CDR1 and CDR2 from the germline V gene are SGHVS and FNYEAQ. The CDR3 DNA reads as TGTGCCAGCAGCTTTGGAACAGGGTTTTCGTACGAGCAGTACTTC. Translated: CASSFGTGFSYEQYF.

The chain joins TRBV6-2 or TRBV6-3 to TRBJ2-3, with 9 bases that match TRBD2. With V trimmed by 6 bases and J by 0 bases, 4 bases remained unmatched. Germline values: CDR1 MNHEY, CDR2 SVGEGT. The CDR3 extends over 15 amino acids. The CDR3 spells CASSRLAVSTDTQYF. The CDR3 region has the DNA TGTGCCAGCAGCCGACTAGCGGTTAGCACAGATACGCAGTATTTT.

This clonotype turned up a few times. V and J are TRBV6-5 and TRBJ1-1; TRBD1 matches at 11 bases. The V and J ends lost 3 bases and 10 bases, in that order; junction bases with no gene match: 7. The CDR3 extends over 14 amino acids. CDR1 is MNHEY and CDR2 is SVGAGI in the germline V gene. The CDR3 spells CASSYHGQGAGAFF. The CDR3 nucleotides read TGTGCCAGCAGTTATCACGGACAGGGGGCGGGAGCTTTCTTT.

This clonotype was detected a few times. The CDR3 nucleotides read TGTGCCAGCAGCTCGGCAACAGCCTGGGAAAAACTGTTTTTT. Translated: CASSSATAWEKLFF. V and J are TRBV7-9 and TRBJ1-4; no firm D call. The CDR3 is 14 amino acids. Trimming shortened V by 4 bases and J by 8 bases, and 14 bases separated the two germline ends. Germline assignment: CDR1 SEHNR and CDR2 FQNEAQ (reference sequence).

The chain couples TRBV6-5 to TRBJ1-5, with unresolved D. Per the germline V gene, CDR1 is MNHEY and CDR2 is SVGAGI. V was cut by 0 bases and J by 7 bases, with 13 bases left in between. This CDR3 comprises 15 residues. Written as DNA, the CDR3 is TGTGCCAGCAGTTACTCGGGGAAAGGGAACCAGCCCCAGCATTTT. This encodes CASSYSGKGNQPQHF.

This clonotype has just a few counts. This CDR3 is CASSSWTFHAETQYF. In nucleotides, the CDR3 is TGTGCCAGCAGCTCCTGGACGTTCCACGCAGAGACCCAGTACTTC. J is TRBJ2-5 and V is TRBV7-9; no reliable D call. This CDR3 contains 15 residues. Per germline, CDR1 SEHNR and CDR2 FQNEAQ (reference sequence). With 4 bases removed from V and 4 bases from J, the gap between germline ends came to 16 bases. Combining the CDR3 with reference TRBV7-9 and TRBJ2-5 gives the whole variable domain DTGVSQNPRHKITKRGQNVTFRCDPISEHNRLYWYRQTLGQGPEFLTYFQNEAQLEKSRLLSDRFSAERPKGSFSTLEIQRTEQGDSAMYLCASSSWTFHAETQYFGPGTRLLVL.